This T cell receptor (beta chain) was sequenced in a study of blood T cell repertoires in COVID-19 (dated by TCRdb to about 2020). Looking at the study overall: Collaborator samples came from the United States, Italy and Spain and covered acute and convalescent phases of COVID-19. The material from the prospective study consisted of cDNA or gDNA derived from T cells, B-cell-depleted T cells, or PBMCs. Deeply sampled blood TCRbeta repertoires from subjects exposed to, actively infected with, or recovered from COVID-19 were included in the dataset. A freely available public database, intended as a resource for researchers studying the immune response to SARS-CoV-2, is where the repertoires were released. Samples were obtained from the ongoing ImmuneRACE study (first 160 participants) and from 1,200 or so subjects provided by 6 global collaborators. Sample metadata almost always included a de-identified subject ID, COVID-19 status, age in years and sex. Where HLA class I and class II types were available, the types were taken from metadata supplied by the sample provider, not from assay-based typing.

The germline V end is reduced by 0 bases and the J end by 1 base; junction bases left unmatched: 5. Sequences SGHAT (CDR1) and FQDESV (CDR2) are obtained from the germline V gene (reference sequence). Taken from cysteine to phenylalanine, the CDR3 has 16 residues. Only the CDR3 part of the read is kept: 48 bases, read in frame from the first base. TCRbeta CDR3 regions were amplified from genomic DNA using the immunoSEQ Assay, a bias-controlled multiplex PCR. Concerning the study's data processing: The number of nucleated cells in each sample was estimated from the amplification of reference gene primers within the assay. To quantify the absolute abundance of each unique TCRbeta CDR3 rearrangement, sequence reads were collapsed and filtered. Productive Simpson clonality was computed per sample as the square root of Simpson's diversity index over productive rearrangements. TCRdb retrieved this table from immuneACCESS and kept in-frame rearrangements only. Not all clones are present; in checked studies, unresolved V genes account for under half, and no reason is known for the remainder. The V and J calls and the clone size are those of that table, but D and trimming were determined from the DNA. For this sample the table gives roughly 200,000 clones, of which just under 90% were detected only once. The ten biggest clones cover about 6% of the sample.

On this clone itself: Its antigen has not been determined. There are no base qualities to consult, and no much larger clone falls within one base.

What the work shows at the level of the full study, not this receptor alone: How much clinical and demographic metadata was included differed by source and by participant, and the metadata was provided uncurated.

Another Seattle source contributed samples from volunteer blood donors who had recovered from COVID-19. Each collaborating institution followed its own protocols to collect whole blood in K2EDTA tubes. For TCRbeta analysis, collaborator samples were shipped as frozen whole blood, as isolated PBMCs, or as DNA extracted from either sample type. The receptor comes from a man aged 55-75 years who had recovered from COVID-19. The sequenced sample was peripheral blood. Here the chain combines TRBV11-1 and TRBJ2-5, and 7 bases in between align with TRBD1. The DNA sequence follows: TGTGCCAGCAGCTTAGCGTGGACAGGAACCCAAGAGACCCAGTACTTC. It encodes CASSLAWTGTQETQYF.